This TCR beta chain derives from a study of cytomegalovirus exposure and HLA in healthy donors (dated by TCRdb to between 2016 and 2019). For context, the study as a whole: The 700 or so repertoires of the first cohort and the 120 validation repertoires were produced on the same platform, according to a later analysis. The study aimed to test whether signatures of past pathogen exposure could be identified by cataloging public T cell receptors. The study combined high-throughput TCR immunosequencing, statistical association of individual TCRs with disease status, and machine learning to predict cytomegalovirus infection status. A separate validation cohort of some 130 different subjects was used in addition to the 666-subject first cohort. What the study reported, not specific to this receptor: The study gave a list of about 160 TCR beta chains associated with cytomegalovirus. All 120 or so repertoires were used to score co-occurrence in the validation cohort in a later analysis, because that analysis had no HLA typing for the cohort. It was suggested by the authors that the approach could potentially be generalized to other disease states and immunological phenotypes. Most TCR sequences were observed very rarely across donors, whereas some public TCRs were present in many individuals. In both the original and validation cohorts, the classifier was reported to diagnose cytomegalovirus status with high specificity and sensitivity. A later analysis found that TCRs clustered in the first cohort also tended to co-occur in the 120 validation repertoires, with 94% of cluster scores above 0. In vitro tests confirmed that three of the cytomegalovirus-associated TCR beta chains recognize cytomegalovirus antigens.

In regard to this clone: The antigen it binds to is not known. Per-base qualities were not stored, and no clone one base away is much larger.

From cysteine to phenylalanine, the CDR3 is 16 amino acids long. Of all the DNA, just the CDR3 is kept, 48 bases in frame from base 1. V is cut back by 5 bases and J by 0 bases, with 7 bases in the junction unmatched. Per the germline V gene (reference sequence), SGHAT is the CDR1 and FQDESV is the CDR2. To prepare the library, the immunoSEQ multiplex PCR assay was applied. The authors' pipeline ran thus. A statistical classification framework was built to diagnose cytomegalovirus status from the catalog of TCR beta chain sequences. The clones in this table, taken by TCRdb from immuneACCESS, are in-frame only. Not every clone is retained; where verified, under half of the shortfall comes from an unresolved V gene, and the cause of the rest is unknown. Clone size and the V and J calls come from that table; the DNA yielded D and trimming. Present in this sample are 150,000 to 200,000 clones, 84% of which were seen just once. Around 6.7% of the sample is taken by the ten largest.

The donors belonged to the validation cohort of over a hundred subjects, which was separate from the roughly 680-subject first cohort. The sample was PBMCs. The V and J segments used are TRBV11-1 and TRBJ2-3; 8 middle bases align to TRBD1. This TCR derives from a man between 18 and 29 years old in good health and CMV-seropositive. In nucleotides, the sequence is TGTGCCAGCAGCCCTCAGGGACAGGCTAGCACAGATACGCAGTATTTT. Translated, it reads CASSPQGQASTDTQYF.